These T cell receptor beta chains were read from a single sample in a study of cytomegalovirus exposure and HLA in healthy donors. Only in-frame clones appear in the TCRdb table, and some are missing; sequencing was by immunoSEQ multiplex PCR. The table lists around 150,000 clones, 79% of them singletons, with roughly 6% in the top ten. Sequenced input: PBMCs. Source of these receptors: a man in his forties or fifties in good health and CMV-seropositive. Both conserved end residues are part of each CDR3.

TRBV5-6	CASSFFARADEQYF
TRBV11-2	CASSINAGWAYNEQFF
TRBV10-1	CASPRRGQGGSEQYF
TRBV4-1	CASSNREKITNTGELFF
TRBV5-1	CASSLTVDTHTEAFF
TRBV30	CAWSDGQVYCGYTF
TRBV29-1	CSVVVRGLTGELFF
TRBV7-8	CASSTMTSGDYNEQFF
TRBV28	CASSPRFRDSYEQYF
TRBV9	CASSVGSGVSYEQYF
TRBV28	CASSLYRDIPYEQYF
TRBV2	CASSERISGGADSAKNIQYF
TRBV30	CAWSLDTPGELFF
TRBV11-3	CASSLGGLAGVGNEQFF
TRBV10-3	CAISKAGVSNEQFF
TRBV19	CASSLTGTRYEQYF
TRBV19	CASSVSAAGRNEKLFF
TRBV10-2	CASSSSGSVTGELFF
TRBV5-1	CASRDGQLNEKLFF
TRBV27	CASSLWAGNQPQHF
TRBV18	CASSISGSSTDTQYF
TRBV11-3	CASSRSGRSSMGQFF
TRBV4-1	CASSQGSGTSLYEQYF
TRBV10-3	CAISGQVDFMNTEAFF
TRBV19	CASTSTPDRAVQYF
TRBV19	CATHPSGSGSYEQYF
TRBV7-9	CASSPGEYGYTF
TRBV2	CASKRQGGSYEQYF
TRBV27	CASSPSLNTEAFF
TRBV27	CASTTTGGLSGANVLTF
TRBV28	CASMGQGDLETQYF
TRBV5-1	CASSPLTSGRGEQFF
TRBV9	CASSARPGGPDTGELFF
TRBV10-3	CAISEGADTQYF
TRBV5-1	CASSFAGGTDTQYF
TRBV5-4	CASSSAGLGTETQYF
TRBV19	CASSISAATGLAYNEQFF
TRBV10-3	CAISEPGRTSGNTIYF
TRBV27	CASGPLQGQGYNEQFF
TRBV27	CASSRQGGPTEAFF
TRBV6-1	CASAGRDEQFF
TRBV18	CASSPNEGRYEQYF
TRBV27	CASSTLRESSYEQYF
TRBV7-9	CASSLLSGRNTEAFF